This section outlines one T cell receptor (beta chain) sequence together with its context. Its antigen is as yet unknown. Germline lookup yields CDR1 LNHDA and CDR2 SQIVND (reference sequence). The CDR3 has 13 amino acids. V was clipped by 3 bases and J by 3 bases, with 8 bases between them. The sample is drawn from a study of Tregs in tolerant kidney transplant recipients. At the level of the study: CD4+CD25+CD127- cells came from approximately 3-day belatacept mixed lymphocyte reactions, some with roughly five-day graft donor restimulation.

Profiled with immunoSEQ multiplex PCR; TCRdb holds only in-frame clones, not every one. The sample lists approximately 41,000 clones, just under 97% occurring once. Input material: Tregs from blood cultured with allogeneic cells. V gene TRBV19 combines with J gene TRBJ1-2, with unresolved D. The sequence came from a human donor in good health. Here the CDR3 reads CASSIYGDYGYTF. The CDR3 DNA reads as TGTGCCAGTAGTATTTATGGGGACTATGGCTACACCTTC.